This entry concerns a single T cell receptor beta chain. What it recognizes is unknown. The sample originates from a study of blood T cells in healthy people across ages. General study results and limits: Roughly linear age-related decline in beta diversity appeared, significant by age 40.

Using a J-beta primer mix together with a sample-barcoded 5' primer, a second PCR was run for roughly 6 to 11 cycles. TCRdb recomputed calls from the 5' RACE reads with MiXCR, one row per CDR3 protein. The profile covers approximately 960,000 distinct CDR3 sequences, with 25% to 30% appearing a single time and about a tenth taken by the ten largest. The CDR3 extends over 14 amino acids. CDR1 DFQATT and CDR2 SNEGSKA come from the germline V gene (reference sequence). J lost 0 bases, V lost 4 bases, and 4 bases had no gene match. The sample was also reused in another study, on T cells of mothers and their children.

The sequence was obtained from a woman between 40 and 55 years old in good health. V gene TRBV20-1 combines with J gene TRBJ2-5; 8 bases fit TRBD2. The sequenced sample was blood. CDR3 sequence (DNA): TGCAGTGCTAATAGCGGGAAGTACCAAGAGACCCAGTACTTC. Protein product: CSANSGKYQETQYF.